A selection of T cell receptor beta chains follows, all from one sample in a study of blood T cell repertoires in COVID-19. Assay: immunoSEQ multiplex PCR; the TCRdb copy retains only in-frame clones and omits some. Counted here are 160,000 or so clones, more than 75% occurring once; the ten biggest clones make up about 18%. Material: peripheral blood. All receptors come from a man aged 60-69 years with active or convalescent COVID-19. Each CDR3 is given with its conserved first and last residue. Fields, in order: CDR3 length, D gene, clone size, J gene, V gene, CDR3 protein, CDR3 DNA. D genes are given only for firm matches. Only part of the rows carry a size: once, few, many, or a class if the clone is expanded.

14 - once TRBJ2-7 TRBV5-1 CASSPIDSSYEQYF TGCGCCAGCAGCCCTATAGACAGTTCCTACGAGCAGTACTTC
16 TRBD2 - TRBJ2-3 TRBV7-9 CASSSGLAVPTDTQYF TGTGCCAGCAGCTCGGGACTAGCGGTCCCCACAGATACGCAGTATTTT
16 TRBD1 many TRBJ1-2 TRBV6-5 CASSYEAGGGNYGYTF TGTGCCAGCAGTTACGAGGCAGGGGGCGGTAACTATGGCTACACCTTC
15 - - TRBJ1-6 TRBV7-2 CASSLEGSALSPLHF TGTGCCAGCAGCTTAGAAGGCAGCGCCCTTTCACCCCTCCACTTT
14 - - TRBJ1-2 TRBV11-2 CASSLVGQFYGYTF TGTGCCAGCAGCTTAGTTGGGCAGTTCTATGGCTACACCTTC
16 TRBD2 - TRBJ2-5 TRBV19 CASSKRTSSFRETQYF TGTGCCAGTAGTAAAAGGACTAGCAGCTTTAGGGAGACCCAGTACTTC
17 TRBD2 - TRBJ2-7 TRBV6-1 CASSVPRTSGSLYEQYF TGTGCCAGCAGTGTCCCCAGGACTAGCGGGAGCCTCTACGAGCAGTACTTC
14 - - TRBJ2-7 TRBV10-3 CAISEGGGRSEQYF TGTGCCATCAGTGAGGGGGGGGGCCGGTCCGAGCAGTACTTC
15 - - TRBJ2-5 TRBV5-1 CASSLRGGPMETQYF TGCGCCAGCAGCTTGCGAGGGGGTCCGATGGAGACCCAGTACTTC
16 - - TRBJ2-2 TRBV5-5 CASSPRLQGSTGELFF TGTGCCAGCAGCCCCAGGTTACAGGGTAGCACCGGGGAGCTGTTTTTT
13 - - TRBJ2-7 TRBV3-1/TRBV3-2 CASSHQPSAEQYF TGTGCCAGCAGCCACCAGCCTAGCGCCGAGCAGTACTTC
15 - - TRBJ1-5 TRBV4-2 CASSQGTVGNQPQHF TGTGCCAGCAGCCAAGGGACAGTGGGTAATCAGCCCCAGCATTTT
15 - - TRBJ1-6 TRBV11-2 CASSPTYGSNSPLHF TGTGCCAGCAGCCCAACATACGGGAGTAATTCACCCCTCCACTTT
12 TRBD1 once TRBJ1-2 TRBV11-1 CASSRQGDGYTF TGTGCCAGCAGCAGACAGGGAGACGGCTACACCTTC
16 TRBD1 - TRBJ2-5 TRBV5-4 CASSPDRGRSEETQYF TGTGCCAGCAGTCCTGACAGGGGGCGAAGTGAGGAGACCCAGTACTTC
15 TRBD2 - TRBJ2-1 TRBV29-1 CSVELSGGSYNEQFF TGCAGCGTTGAACTTAGCGGGGGCTCCTACAATGAGCAGTTCTTC
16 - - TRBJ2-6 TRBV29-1 CSVELGGSSGANVLTF TGCAGCGTTGAATTGGGGGGAAGCTCTGGGGCCAACGTCCTGACTTTC
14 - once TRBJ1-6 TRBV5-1 CASSLAGYNSPLHF TGCGCCAGCAGCTTGGCAGGTTATAATTCACCCCTCCACTTT
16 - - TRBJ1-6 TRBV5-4 CASSLAAGGHNSPLHF TGTGCCAGCAGCTTGGCGGCGGGGGGCCATAATTCACCCCTCCACTTT
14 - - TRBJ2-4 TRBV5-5 CASSDRRAKNIQYF TGTGCCAGCAGCGACAGAAGGGCCAAAAACATTCAGTACTTC
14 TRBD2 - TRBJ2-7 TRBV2 CASSESGVSGNGYF TGTGCCAGCAGTGAGAGCGGTGTTAGCGGGAATGGGTACTTC
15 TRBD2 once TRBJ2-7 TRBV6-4 CASSDRASGRGEQYF TGTGCCAGCAGTGACCGGGCTAGCGGGAGAGGCGAGCAGTACTTC
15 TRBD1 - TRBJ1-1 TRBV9 CASSAYGQGDTEAFF TGTGCCAGCAGCGCCTACGGACAGGGAGACACTGAAGCTTTCTTT
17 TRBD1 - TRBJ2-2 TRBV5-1 CASSPSTGGAIAGELFF TGCGCCAGCAGCCCTTCTACAGGGGGCGCTATAGCCGGGGAGCTGTTTTTT
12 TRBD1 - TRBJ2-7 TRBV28 CATGTGPYEQYF TGTGCCACCGGGACAGGACCTTACGAGCAGTACTTC
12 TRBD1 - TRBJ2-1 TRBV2 CASSPTGGEQFF TGTGCCAGCAGTCCTACAGGGGGAGAGCAGTTCTTC
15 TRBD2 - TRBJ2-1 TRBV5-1 CASSLAGTSYNEQFF TGCGCCAGCAGTCTAGCGGGCACCTCCTACAATGAGCAGTTCTTC
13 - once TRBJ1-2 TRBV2 CASSVGSYYGYTF TGTGCCAGCAGTGTTGGGAGTTACTATGGCTACACCTTC
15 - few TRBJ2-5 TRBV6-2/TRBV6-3 CASSSRQSPGETQYF TGTGCCAGCAGCTCCCGACAGTCCCCGGGAGAGACCCAGTACTTC
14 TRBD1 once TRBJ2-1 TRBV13 CASSLSDRANEQFF TGTGCCAGCAGCTTATCAGACAGGGCCAATGAGCAGTTCTTC
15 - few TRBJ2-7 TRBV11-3 CASSLAPGRSYEQYF TGTGCCAGCAGCTTAGCGCCGGGTCGCTCCTACGAGCAGTACTTC
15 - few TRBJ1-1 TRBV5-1 CASSSQGVANSEAFF TGCGCCAGCAGCTCACAGGGAGTTGCAAACTCTGAAGCTTTCTTT
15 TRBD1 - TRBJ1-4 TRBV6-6 CASSYQTGASEKLFF TGTGCCAGCAGTTACCAGACAGGGGCGAGTGAAAAACTGTTTTTT
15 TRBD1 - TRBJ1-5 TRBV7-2 CASSFDRGSNQPQHF TGTGCCAGCAGCTTTGACAGGGGTAGCAATCAGCCCCAGCATTTT
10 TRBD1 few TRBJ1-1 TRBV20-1 CSAQDRQAFF TGCAGTGCTCAGGACAGGCAGGCTTTCTTT
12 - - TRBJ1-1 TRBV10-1 CASSDNRAEAFF TGCGCCAGCAGTGATAACCGGGCTGAAGCTTTCTTT
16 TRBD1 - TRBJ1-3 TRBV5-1 CASSREQGESGNTIYF TGCGCCAGCAGCCGGGAACAGGGGGAGTCTGGAAACACCATATATTTT
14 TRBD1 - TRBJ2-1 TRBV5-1 CASSLGQGYNEQFF TGCGCCAGCAGCTTGGGACAGGGCTACAATGAGCAGTTCTTC
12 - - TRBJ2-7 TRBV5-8 CASNKQGYEQYF TGTGCCAGCAACAAACAGGGCTACGAGCAGTACTTC
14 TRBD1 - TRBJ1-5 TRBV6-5 CASSQTGQVQPQHF TGTGCCAGCAGCCAAACCGGACAGGTCCAGCCCCAGCATTTT
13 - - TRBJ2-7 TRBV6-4 CASSHRGLYEQYF TGTGCCAGCAGTCACAGGGGACTCTACGAGCAGTACTTC
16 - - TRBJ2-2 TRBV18 CASSPVARANTGELFF TGTGCCAGCTCACCAGTCGCCAGGGCGAACACCGGGGAGCTGTTTTTT
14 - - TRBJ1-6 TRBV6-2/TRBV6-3 CASSYSVQGSPLHF TGTGCCAGCAGTTATAGTGTTCAGGGCTCGCCCCTCCACTTT
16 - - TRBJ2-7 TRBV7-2 CASSLLAAGGVYEQYF TGTGCCAGCAGCTTATTAGCGGCAGGGGGAGTCTACGAGCAGTACTTC
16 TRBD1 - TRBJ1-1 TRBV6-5 CASSYSRQGASTEAFF TGTGCCAGCAGTTACTCTCGACAGGGGGCGAGTACTGAAGCTTTCTTT